This T cell receptor (beta chain) is from a study of T-cell memory formation after mild COVID-19. A single record per CDR3 protein comes from TCRdb applying MiXCR to the 5' RACE reads. Of about 27,000 distinct CDR3 sequences listed, about 16% are singletons. This clonotype has ten or more counts. The CDR3 is 14 residues long. The germline CDR1 and CDR2 sequences are SQVTM and ANQGSEA. Between the trimmed V and J ends, which lost 6 bases and 0 bases, there was a span of 15 bases. The source of this sequence is an adult who had mild COVID-19 (a few samples of this study predate the infection). Cell type and time point are not known. The V gene is TRBV29-1, the J gene TRBJ2-7; perhaps TRBD1 as D (6 bases). The specimen was PBMCs or a T cell subset sorted from them (not recorded which). The CDR3 spells CSVVTTGSSYEQYF. DNA of the CDR3: TGCAGCGTCGTAACAACAGGGAGCTCCTACGAGCAGTACTTC.